This entry is about one T cell receptor (beta chain). Other DNA sequences from this sample encode an identical CDR3 as well. The data were taken from a study of cytomegalovirus exposure and HLA in healthy donors. Study as a whole: The early release's HLA-typed donors yielded 70 million to 85 million unique TCRs.

PCR primers comprised 60 Vbeta and 13 Jbeta primers. Here immunoSEQ multiplex PCR was the method, and the copy in TCRdb shows in-frame clones only, minus some. Here the sample spans some 67,000 clones, around 87% being singletons. CDR3 length: 13 amino acids. Trimming took 3 bases from V and 1 from J, leaving 6 bases between them. The germline V gene encodes CDR1 KGHSH and CDR2 LQKENI. The source is a woman aged 25-40 years in good health and CMV-seropositive. What was sequenced was PBMCs. V gene TRBV18 combines with J gene TRBJ2-5; D is undetermined. The CDR3 loop reads CASSPPSQETQYF. The CDR3 bases are TGTGCCAGCTCACCCCCCAGCCAAGAGACCCAGTACTTC. Combining the CDR3 with reference TRBV18 and TRBJ2-5 gives the whole variable domain NAGVMQNPRHLVRRRGQEARLRCSPMKGHSHVYWYRQLPEEGLKFMVYLQKENIIDESGMPKERFSAEFPKEGPSILRIQQVVRGDSAAYFCASSPPSQETQYFGPGTRLLVL.